The T cell receptor beta chain under discussion was sequenced for a study of PD-1 blockade in classical Hodgkin lymphoma. Study findings and constraints: CD4+ TCR diversity, unlike CD8+, rose significantly by C4D1.

Comments on this clone: Its matching antigen is unknown.

The CDR3 extends over 16 amino acids. In germline, CDR1 is ENHRY, CDR2 SYGVKD. Trimming cost V 6 bases and J 6 bases, with 18 bases left between them. Here immunoSEQ multiplex PCR was the method, and the copy in TCRdb shows in-frame clones only, minus some. This sample yields some 6,800 clones, of which about 80% are seen a single time; 60% belongs to the top ten. In every patient, relapse followed autologous stem cell transplantation, while exposure to brentuximab vedotin differed. The sample in question was peripheral blood mononuclear cells (PBMCs), obtained at baseline. This chain joins TRBV10-3 and TRBJ1-6; possible D gene TRBD1, 5 bases. This receptor was obtained from a human donor with classical Hodgkin lymphoma. The CDR3, as DNA: TGTGCCATCAGCCAGGGAGGGAACGGGATTAATTCACCCCTCCACTTT. It translates to CAISQGGNGINSPLHF.